The 29 T cell receptor beta chains reported below all come from one sample, sequenced in a study of technical replicates of blood from several donors. Sequencing was performed with immunoSEQ multiplex PCR; in TCRdb, only in-frame clones are kept and a portion is missing. The data show approximately 13,000 clones, with approximately 80% seen just once and around 11% held by the top ten. The sequencing input was PBMCs. These receptors were taken from a human donor in good health.

V is TRBV30 and J is TRBJ1-1; 9 positions match TRBD1. The CDR3 spans 14 residues. The J segment lost 3 bases and the V segment lost 3 bases, leaving 5 bases of the junction unmatched. Germline loops: CDR1 GTSNPN, CDR2 SVGIG (reference sequence). CDR3 sequence (DNA): TGTGCCTGGAGGTCGGGACAGGGTGACACTGAAGCTTTCTTT. Translated: CAWRSGQGDTEAFF. Full variable domain (rest looked up from reference TRBV30 and TRBJ1-1): SQTIHQWPATLVQPVGSPLSLECTVEGTSNPNLYWYRQAAGRGLQLLFYSVGIGQISSEVPQNLSASRPQDRQFILSSKKLLLSDSGFYLCAWRSGQGDTEAFFGQGTRLTVV.

The rearrangement uses TRBV10-3 and TRBJ2-5, with D possibly TRBD2 on 5 matching bases. CDR1 is ENHRY and CDR2 is SYGVKD in the germline V gene. Trimming took 7 bases from V and 4 from J, leaving 10 bases between them. This CDR3 has 12 residues. DNA for the CDR3: TGTGCCATCAAGGGAGAGGGAGAGACCCAGTACTTC. Amino acids: CAIKGEGETQYF.

The genes are TRBV14 and TRBJ2-2; TRBD1 matches at 10 bases. The CDR3 runs 15 residues. The V gene's germline CDR1 is SGHDN and CDR2 FVKESK. V gave up 3 bases and J gave up 5 bases; unmatched junction bases: 3. The CDR3, as DNA: TGTGCCAGCAGCCAGCTGGGACAGGGGACCGGGGAGCTGTTTTTT. Translated, it gives CASSQLGQGTGELFF.

The chain carries TRBV19 and TRBJ1-2; unclear D gene. Trimming stripped 3 bases from V and 2 bases from J, with 10 bases between. This CDR3 region has 14 residues. CDR1 is LNHDA and CDR2 is SQIVND in the germline V gene (reference sequence). CDR3 sequence reads: CASSMAPQNYGYTF. In DNA form, the CDR3 reads TGTGCCAGTAGTATGGCCCCACAAAACTATGGCTACACCTTC.

The chain recombines TRBV7-3 with TRBJ1-5, with D tentatively TRBD1 (5 bases). Trimming pared 5 bases from V and 7 bases from J, leaving 12 bases between. Looked up from germline, CDR1 is SGHTA and CDR2 is FQGTGA. The CDR3 runs 13 residues. The CDR3 spells CASSIAGGQPQHF. Here the CDR3 DNA reads TGTGCCAGCAGCATAGCCGGGGGACAGCCCCAGCATTTT.

This clone is labeled medium-sized. This sequence joins TRBV19 and TRBJ1-5; the D is unclear. CDR3 size: 16 residues. Trimming left V 3 bases short and J 2 bases short, with 14 bases between. Germline loops: CDR1 LNHDA, CDR2 SQIVND (reference sequence). Here the CDR3 reads CASSMKGWGGNQPQHF. The CDR3 DNA is TGTGCCAGTAGTATGAAGGGTTGGGGAGGCAATCAGCCCCAGCATTTT.

The chain has TRBV10-3 and TRBJ2-5; 7 nucleotides line up with TRBD2. From germline, CDR1 is ENHRY and CDR2 SYGVKD. Germline trimming cut 10 bases from V and 2 bases from J; bases unmatched to any gene: 4. The CDR3 length is 12 residues. The CDR3 loop is CASRGDQETQYF. Written as DNA, the CDR3 is TGTGCCAGCCGGGGGGATCAAGAGACCCAGTACTTC.

This chain joins TRBV5-1 and TRBJ2-7; TRBD1 agrees at 7 bases. Germline V gene data show CDR1 as SGHRS and CDR2 as YFSETQ. Trimming at V came to 0 bases and at J to 4 bases, leaving 7 bases not matched to a gene. The CDR3 covers 15 residues. CDR3 nucleotides: TGCGCCAGCAGCTTGGCCGGGACAGAACGTTACGAGCAGTACTTC. Protein sequence: CASSLAGTERYEQYF.

This sequence joins TRBV6-1 and TRBJ1-1; TRBD1 matches at 7 bases. CDR3 size: 13 residues. The V segment lost 0 bases and the J segment 7 bases; nucleotides outside the gene matches: 2. In germline, CDR1 is MNHNS, CDR2 SASEGT. CDR3 in DNA: TGTGCCAGCAGTGAAGCGGGGGACAGTGAAGCTTTCTTT. Amino acid sequence: CASSEAGDSEAFF.

This clone has just one count. The chain carries TRBV2 and TRBJ2-1; 7 nucleotides line up with TRBD2. Germline CDR1 and CDR2: SNHLY and FYNNEI. This CDR3 spans 15 amino acids. Trimming cost V 7 bases and J 3 bases; bases outside gene matches: 9. CDR3 nucleotide sequence: TGTGCCAGCACCGTGGGCGGGAGTAACTACAATGAGCAGTTCTTC. This gives the protein CASTVGGSNYNEQFF.

V usage is TRBV5-1 and J usage is TRBJ1-1, with 8 bases that match TRBD1. The CDR3 has 15 amino acids. Germline-derived CDR1 and CDR2 are SGHRS and YFSETQ. Unmatched junction bases numbered 7, after V lost 2 bases and J lost 4 bases. The CDR3 sequence is CASSFMQGATTEAFF. The CDR3, as DNA: TGCGCCAGCAGCTTTATGCAGGGGGCGACCACTGAAGCTTTCTTT.

The rearrangement uses TRBV30 and TRBJ2-2; no clear D gene. This CDR3 contains 13 residues. Trimming took off 4 bases at V and 2 bases at J, with 8 bases between the two ends. Per germline, CDR1 GTSNPN and CDR2 SVGIG (reference sequence). The CDR3 sequence: CAWKGANTGELFF. CDR3 coding DNA: TGTGCCTGGAAAGGAGCCAACACCGGGGAGCTGTTTTTT.

The chain uses TRBV28 and TRBJ2-7, with D hard to call. The CDR3 is 11 residues long. Trimming pared 6 bases from V and 4 bases from J, leaving 7 bases between. The germline V gene has CDR1 MDHEN and CDR2 SYDVKM. This CDR3 is CASSPGYEQYF. In nucleotides, the CDR3 is TGTGCCAGCAGCCCAGGATACGAGCAGTACTTC.

The chain carries TRBV9 and TRBJ2-1; unclear D gene. The CDR3 consists of 16 residues. Trimming took off 0 bases at V and 0 bases at J, with 10 bases between the two ends. Germline CDR1 is SGDLS and CDR2 is YYNGEE. The CDR3 protein is CASSVVVAPSYNEQFF. Written as DNA, the CDR3 is TGTGCCAGCAGCGTAGTTGTGGCCCCCTCCTACAATGAGCAGTTCTTC.

The rearrangement joins TRBV7-9 to TRBJ2-1; 11 nucleotides align to TRBD2. Germline lookup yields CDR1 SEHNR and CDR2 FQNEAQ (reference sequence). The CDR3 has 17 residues. After removal of 3 bases from V and 5 bases from J, the junction contained 9 bases not matched to a gene. The CDR3: CASSFERPGLADNEQFF. Written as DNA, the CDR3 is TGTGCCAGCAGCTTTGAACGCCCGGGACTAGCGGACAATGAGCAGTTCTTC.

This rearrangement joins TRBV30 to TRBJ2-3; 9 nucleotides line up with TRBD2. The CDR3 runs to 13 residues. Germline lookup yields CDR1 GTSNPN and CDR2 SVGIG (reference sequence). The V segment lost 8 bases and the J segment 4 bases; nucleotides outside the gene matches: 7. The CDR3 nucleotides read TGTGCCGTGGGACTAGCTGGGGCAGATACGCAGTATTTT. This translates into CAVGLAGADTQYF.

This rearrangement joins TRBV6-5 to TRBJ1-1; 8 bases map to TRBD1. V lost 8 bases, J lost 0 bases, and 5 bases stayed unmatched. This CDR3 has 14 residues. Germline CDR1 and CDR2: MNHEY and SVGAGI. CDR3 amino acids: CASGRTGLNTEAFF. CDR3 DNA sequence: TGTGCCAGCGGTCGGACAGGGCTGAACACTGAAGCTTTCTTT.

This chain joins TRBV10-3 and TRBJ2-7; 9 nucleotides line up with TRBD1. The CDR3 loop spans 14 amino acids. V lost 7 bases to trimming and J lost 4 bases; unmatched junction nucleotides: 8. The V gene's germline CDR1 is ENHRY and CDR2 SYGVKD. DNA for the CDR3: TGTGCCATCAAATACGGGACAGGGATATACGAGCAGTACTTC. Protein: CAIKYGTGIYEQYF.

V usage is TRBV29-1 and J usage is TRBJ1-2, with TRBD1 identical over 7 bases. The V gene end was trimmed by 7 bases and the J gene end by 8 bases; junction bases not matched to a gene: 16. The CDR3 covers 14 residues. In germline, CDR1 is SQVTM, CDR2 ANQGSEA. CDR3 region: CSAMPYTGADGYTF. The DNA of the CDR3 is TGCAGCGCCATGCCCTATACAGGGGCCGACGGCTACACCTTC.

V is TRBV5-8 and J is TRBJ1-2; TRBD1 matches 9 bases. Trimming cost V 4 bases and J 6 bases; bases outside gene matches: 4. The CDR3 loop spans 13 amino acids. Germline lookup yields CDR1 SGHTS and CDR2 YDEGEE. The CDR3 coding sequence is TGTGCCAGCAGCAACACAGGGGGCCATGGCTACACCTTC. Protein product: CASSNTGGHGYTF.

The V gene is TRBV2, the J gene TRBJ1-4, with TRBD1 matching 8 bases. Germline loops: CDR1 SNHLY, CDR2 FYNNEI. This CDR3 contains 14 residues. V was clipped by 4 bases and J by 7 bases; unmatched bases: 5. The CDR3 sequence is CASSGGRGREKLFF. CDR3 coding DNA: TGTGCCAGCAGTGGGGGCAGGGGGCGTGAAAAACTGTTTTTT. Together with reference TRBV2 and TRBJ1-4, the CDR3 gives the full variable domain: EPEVTQTPSHQVTQMGQEVILRCVPISNHLYFYWYRQILGQKVEFLVSFYNNEISEKSEIFDDQFSVERPDGSNFTLKIRSTKLEDSAMYFCASSGGRGREKLFFGSGTQLSVL.

The V call is TRBV6-1, the J call TRBJ1-4; TRBD1 agrees at 8 bases. The V and J ends lost 0 bases and 5 bases, in that order; junction bases with no gene match: 2. Germline V gene data show CDR1 as MNHNS and CDR2 as SASEGT. The CDR3 spans 15 residues. CDR3 in DNA: TGTGCCAGCAGTGAAGCCGGGACAGGAAATGAAAAACTGTTTTTT. Protein sequence: CASSEAGTGNEKLFF.

The V and J genes are TRBV6-5 and TRBJ2-7; 8 nucleotides align to TRBD2. The CDR3 totals 13 residues. Germline loops: CDR1 MNHEY, CDR2 SVGAGI. V lost 8 bases to trimming and J lost 6 bases; unmatched junction nucleotides: 9. CDR3 in DNA: TGTGCCAGCCTAGTTGCGGGAGGTGGCGAGCAGTACTTC. Translating gives CASLVAGGGEQYF.

DNA of the CDR3: TGCAGCGTTGATTGGGGCCTCAGTGAAGCTTTCTTT. This encodes CSVDWGLSEAFF. The chain uses TRBV29-1 and TRBJ1-1, with a possible D match to TRBD1 (5 bases). CDR1 and CDR2 (germline): SQVTM, ANQGSEA. CDR3 length equals 12 residues. V lost 3 bases, J lost 7 bases, and 12 bases lay in between.

The chain carries TRBV6-1 and TRBJ2-7, with TRBD2 identical over 8 bases. The V gene end was trimmed by 4 bases and the J gene end by 3 bases; junction bases not matched to a gene: 2. The CDR3 is made up of 13 amino acids. Per germline, CDR1 MNHNS and CDR2 SASEGT. CDR3 protein: CASSASGSYEQYF. The CDR3 nucleotides read TGTGCCAGCAGTGCCAGCGGGAGCTACGAGCAGTACTTC.

In this sample, this clone turned up once. The chain employs TRBV19 and TRBJ2-3; perhaps TRBD2 as D (5 bases). This CDR3 spans 14 amino acids. Germline V CDR1 and CDR2: LNHDA, SQIVND (reference sequence). Trimming shortened V by 5 bases and J by 2 bases, and 11 bases separated the two germline ends. In nucleotides, the CDR3 is TGTGCCAGTAGTTCCAGTGACTACACAGATACGCAGTATTTT. Protein sequence: CASSSSDYTDTQYF.

The chain recombines TRBV18 with TRBJ2-3; D remains unclear. Germline CDR1 and CDR2: KGHSH and LQKENI. CDR3 size: 13 residues. V was shortened by 5 bases and J by 4 bases, with 10 bases between the two germline ends. CDR3 protein: CASSYVSADTQYF. CDR3 nucleotide sequence: TGTGCCAGCTCATATGTGAGCGCAGATACGCAGTATTTT.

The J gene is TRBJ1-3, the V gene TRBV30, with D unclear. In germline, CDR1 is GTSNPN, CDR2 SVGIG (reference sequence). V was shortened by 4 bases and J by 0 bases, with 13 bases between the two germline ends. This CDR3 is built from 15 residues. This chain's CDR3 is CAWTSKQSSGNTIYF. CDR3 coding DNA: TGTGCCTGGACTTCAAAACAGAGCTCTGGAAACACCATATATTTT.

The chain carries TRBV19 and TRBJ2-3, with TRBD1 matching over 7 bases. The CDR3 runs 13 residues. V was pared by 9 bases and J by 2 bases, with 5 bases of the junction left unmatched. CDR1 is LNHDA and CDR2 is SQIVND in the germline V gene (reference sequence). The CDR3 bases are TGTGCCAGCCTGGGGACAGTCACAGATACGCAGTATTTT. Amino acids: CASLGTVTDTQYF. Full variable domain (outside the CDR3, taken from reference TRBV19 and TRBJ2-3): DGGITQSPKYLFRKEGQNVTLSCEQNLNHDAMYWYRQDPGQGLRLIYYSQIVNDFQKGDIAEGYSVSREKKESFPLTVTSAQKNPTAFYLCASLGTVTDTQYFGPGTRLTVL.